This T cell receptor (beta chain) was obtained from a study of blood T cell repertoires in COVID-19. Study as a whole: Whether acute or convalescent, the COVID-19 samples came from the United States, Italy and Spain. Nucleic acid was either cDNA or gDNA, and it came from T cells, B-cell-depleted T cells, or PBMCs.

Original handling: How many nucleated cells were present was estimated from reference gene primer amplification. TCRdb keeps only in-frame clones here, not all; method: immunoSEQ multiplex PCR. For V, J and clone size, that table is used; D and trimming come from the DNA. Among 55,000 or so clones listed, approximately 90% were seen once. The V gene end was trimmed by 2 bases and the J gene end by 3 bases; junction bases not matched to a gene: 1. CDR3 size: 14 residues. Germline assignment: CDR1 SGHDT and CDR2 YYEEEE. This clone was seen a handful of times. The sample comprised peripheral blood. The sequence derives from a man between 40 and 49 years old with acute or convalescent COVID-19. The chain joins TRBV5-6 to TRBJ1-3; 8 bases align to TRBD1. The CDR3 spells CASSLQGGGNTIYF. The CDR3 DNA sequence: TGTGCCAGCAGCTTACAGGGGGGTGGAAACACCATATATTTT.